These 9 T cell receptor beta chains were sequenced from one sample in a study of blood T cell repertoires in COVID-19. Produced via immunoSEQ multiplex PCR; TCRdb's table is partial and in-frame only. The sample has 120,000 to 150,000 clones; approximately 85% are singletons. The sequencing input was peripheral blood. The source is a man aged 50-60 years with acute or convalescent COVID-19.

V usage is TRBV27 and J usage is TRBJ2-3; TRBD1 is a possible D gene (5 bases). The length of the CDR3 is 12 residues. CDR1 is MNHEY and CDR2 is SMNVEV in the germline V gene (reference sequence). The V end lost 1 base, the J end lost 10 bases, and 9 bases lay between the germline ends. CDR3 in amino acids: CASSLYKGPQYF. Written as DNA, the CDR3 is TGTGCCAGCAGTTTATATAAGGGGCCGCAGTATTTT.

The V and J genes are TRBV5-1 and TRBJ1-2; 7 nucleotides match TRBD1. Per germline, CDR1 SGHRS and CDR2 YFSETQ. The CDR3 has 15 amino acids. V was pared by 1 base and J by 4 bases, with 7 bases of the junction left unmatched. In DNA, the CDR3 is TGCGCCAGCAGCTTGAATAGGGGGCCGGGCTATGGCTACACCTTC. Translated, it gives CASSLNRGPGYGYTF.

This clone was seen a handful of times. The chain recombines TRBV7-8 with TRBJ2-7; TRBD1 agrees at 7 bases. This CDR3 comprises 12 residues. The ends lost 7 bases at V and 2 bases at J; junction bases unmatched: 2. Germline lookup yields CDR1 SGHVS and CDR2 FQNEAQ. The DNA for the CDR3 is TGTGCCAGCACGGGACAGACCTACGAGCAGTACTTC. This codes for CASTGQTYEQYF.

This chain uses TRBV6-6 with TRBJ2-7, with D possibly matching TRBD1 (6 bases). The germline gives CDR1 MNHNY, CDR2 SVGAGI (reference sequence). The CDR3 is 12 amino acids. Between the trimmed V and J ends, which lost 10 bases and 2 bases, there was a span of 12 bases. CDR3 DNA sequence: TGTGCCATCCAGGGGTCAGCCTACGAGCAGTACTTC. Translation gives CAIQGSAYEQYF.

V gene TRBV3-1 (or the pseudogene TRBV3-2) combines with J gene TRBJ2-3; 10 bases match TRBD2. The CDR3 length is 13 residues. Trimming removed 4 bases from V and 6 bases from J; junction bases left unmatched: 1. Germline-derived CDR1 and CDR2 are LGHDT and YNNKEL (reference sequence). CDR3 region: CASSPSGGDTQYF. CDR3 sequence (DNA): TGTGCCAGCAGCCCTAGCGGGGGTGATACGCAGTATTTT.

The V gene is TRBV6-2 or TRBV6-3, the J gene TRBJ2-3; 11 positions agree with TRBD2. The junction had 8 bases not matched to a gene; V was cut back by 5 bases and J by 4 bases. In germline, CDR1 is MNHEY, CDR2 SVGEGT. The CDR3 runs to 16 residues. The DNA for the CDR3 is TGTGCCAGCAGTGACCCTGGACTAGCGGGTTCAGATACGCAGTATTTT. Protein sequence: CASSDPGLAGSDTQYF.

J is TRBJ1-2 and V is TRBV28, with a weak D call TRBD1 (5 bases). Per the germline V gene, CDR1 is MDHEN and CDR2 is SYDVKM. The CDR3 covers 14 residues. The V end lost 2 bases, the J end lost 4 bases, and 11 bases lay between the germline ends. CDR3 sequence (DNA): TGTGCCAGCAGTTTAGGTCAGGGTGGCTATGGCTACACCTTC. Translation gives CASSLGQGGYGYTF.

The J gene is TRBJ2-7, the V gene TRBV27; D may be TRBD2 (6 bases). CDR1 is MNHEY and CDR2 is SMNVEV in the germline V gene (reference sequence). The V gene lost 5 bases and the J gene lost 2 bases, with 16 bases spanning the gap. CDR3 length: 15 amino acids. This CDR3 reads CASSPFRGTPYEQYF. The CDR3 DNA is TGTGCCAGCAGTCCCTTTCGCGGGACCCCCTACGAGCAGTACTTC.

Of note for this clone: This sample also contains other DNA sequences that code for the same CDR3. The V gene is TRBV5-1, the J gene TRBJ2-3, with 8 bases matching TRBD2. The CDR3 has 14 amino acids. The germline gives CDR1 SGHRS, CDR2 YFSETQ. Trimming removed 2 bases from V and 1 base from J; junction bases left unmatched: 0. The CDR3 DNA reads TGCGCCAGCAGCTTAGCGGGGGGCACAGATACGCAGTATTTT. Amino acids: CASSLAGGTDTQYF. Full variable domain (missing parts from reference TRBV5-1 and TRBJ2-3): KAGVTQTPRYLIKTRGQQVTLSCSPISGHRSVSWYQQTPGQGLQFLFEYFSETQRNKGNFPGRFSGRQFSNSRSEMNVSTLELGDSALYLCASSLAGGTDTQYFGPGTRLTVL.